This T cell receptor (beta chain) was identified during a study of cytomegalovirus exposure and HLA in healthy donors. Notes on the study in general: Reports showed the classifier diagnosing cytomegalovirus status with high specificity and sensitivity. Available immune exposure information was restricted to CMV serostatus only. Versus the approximately 700-donor mean, an Asian-associated ancestry cluster reportedly showed fewer N-insertions in a later analysis. TCR beta chains associated with HLA were, in a later analysis, more clonally expanded than equally common others.

The CDR3 extends over 16 amino acids. Germline CDR1 GTSNPN, CDR2 SVGIG (reference sequence). The V end was cut by 6 bases, the J end by 0 bases, with 19 bases between. As regards this clone: The target antigen is unknown.

The PCR employed 60 Vbeta primers together with 13 Jbeta primers. Some clones are missing from TCRdb's copy, which holds only in-frame ones; the method was immunoSEQ multiplex PCR. The top ten hold over 9.5% of the sample, which has some 100,000 clones, 77% seen once. The sequence was obtained from a man aged 35-49 years in good health and CMV-seropositive. The source material was PBMCs. The chain carries TRBV30 and TRBJ2-3; D is perhaps TRBD2 (6 bases). The CDR3 DNA is TGTGCCTGCGGATCCCGGGAGAAACCTAGCACAGATACGCAGTATTTT. It is translated as CACGSREKPSTDTQYF.